This is a list of T cell receptor beta chains from one sample in a study of CD8+ T cells in alopecia areata. Method: immunoSEQ multiplex PCR; TCRdb's copy keeps in-frame clones and lacks some. The sample shows about 140,000 clones, roughly 82% of them seen only once. The sequences come from CD8+ T cells sorted from blood, collected at week 4, from a patient treated with tofacitinib. The receptor source for this set is a human donor with alopecia areata. Both conserved end residues are part of each CDR3. The order of the fields is D gene, clone size, J gene, V gene, CDR3 DNA, CDR3 protein. A D gene is named only where the DNA matches it firmly. A clone size is listed for some rows: how often the clone was seen (once, few, many), or a class if it is expanded.

d_gene: TRBD2
abundance: .
j_gene: TRBJ2-3
v_gene: TRBV30
CDR3nt: TGTGCCTGGAGTCGAACGGGGGGTGCCGCAGATACGCAGTATTTT
CDR3aa: CAWSRTGGAADTQYF

d_gene: .
abundance: few
j_gene: TRBJ2-3
v_gene: TRBV5-8
CDR3nt: TGTGCCAGCAGCTTGGGGCAGGGCCCAATCTACACAGATACGCAGTATTTT
CDR3aa: CASSLGQGPIYTDTQYF

d_gene: .
abundance: .
j_gene: TRBJ2-3
v_gene: TRBV4-1
CDR3nt: TGCGCCAGCAGCCAGGGGACTAGCACAGATACGCAGTATTTT
CDR3aa: CASSQGTSTDTQYF

d_gene: .
abundance: .
j_gene: TRBJ2-7
v_gene: TRBV7-2
CDR3nt: TGTGCCAGCAGCTCTCAGGGGTACGAGCAGTACTTC
CDR3aa: CASSSQGYEQYF

d_gene: .
abundance: .
j_gene: TRBJ2-3
v_gene: TRBV9
CDR3nt: TGTGCCAGCAGCCCTCAGAGAGGGGCAGATACGCAGTATTTT
CDR3aa: CASSPQRGADTQYF

d_gene: .
abundance: .
j_gene: TRBJ2-5
v_gene: TRBV4-1
CDR3nt: TGCGCCAGCAGCCAAGCACCGGGGCCGGGAGAGACCCAGTACTTC
CDR3aa: CASSQAPGPGETQYF

d_gene: TRBD1
abundance: .
j_gene: TRBJ2-1
v_gene: TRBV29-1
CDR3nt: TGCAGCGTTGAATCGGGACAGGCCGACTCCTACAATGAGCAGTTCTTC
CDR3aa: CSVESGQADSYNEQFF

d_gene: .
abundance: .
j_gene: TRBJ2-7
v_gene: TRBV4-1
CDR3nt: TGCGCCAGCAGCCAGGCCGAGACCTACGAGCAGTACTTC
CDR3aa: CASSQAETYEQYF

d_gene: TRBD1
abundance: .
j_gene: TRBJ1-1
v_gene: TRBV7-2
CDR3nt: TGTGCCAGCAGGTCACAGGGGCCCTTCATGAACACTGAAGCTTTCTTT
CDR3aa: CASRSQGPFMNTEAFF

d_gene: TRBD1
abundance: .
j_gene: TRBJ2-1
v_gene: TRBV2
CDR3nt: TGTGCCAGCAGACCATTGGGGACAGGGGTCCATGAGCAGTTCTTC
CDR3aa: CASRPLGTGVHEQFF

d_gene: .
abundance: .
j_gene: TRBJ2-5
v_gene: TRBV6-5
CDR3nt: TGTGCCAGCAGTACCGTCGGGGAGGAGACCCAGTACTTC
CDR3aa: CASSTVGEETQYF

d_gene: .
abundance: few
j_gene: TRBJ2-7
v_gene: TRBV5-6
CDR3nt: TGTGCCAGCAGCTTTGGGGCAGGCCCCCTCGACGAGCAGTACTTC
CDR3aa: CASSFGAGPLDEQYF

d_gene: .
abundance: .
j_gene: TRBJ1-1
v_gene: TRBV29-1
CDR3nt: TGCAGCGTTGAAAGACCCCCCGGCGCTGAAGCTTTCTTT
CDR3aa: CSVERPPGAEAFF

d_gene: .
abundance: .
j_gene: TRBJ1-3
v_gene: TRBV9
CDR3nt: TGTGCCAGCAGCGTAAAGGGTTCTGGAAACACCATATATTTT
CDR3aa: CASSVKGSGNTIYF

d_gene: TRBD2
abundance: once
j_gene: TRBJ2-7
v_gene: TRBV5-1
CDR3nt: TGCGCCAGCAGCTTGGATCCGCGGGGGGCAGCCCACGAGCAGTACTTC
CDR3aa: CASSLDPRGAAHEQYF

d_gene: TRBD1
abundance: .
j_gene: TRBJ1-1
v_gene: TRBV27
CDR3nt: TGTGCCAGCAGTTTATTGGGACAGGGTGTCATGAACACTGAAGCTTTCTTT
CDR3aa: CASSLLGQGVMNTEAFF

d_gene: TRBD1
abundance: .
j_gene: TRBJ2-1
v_gene: TRBV11-2
CDR3nt: TGTGCCAGCAGCTTAGAACAGGGGGCACCCTCCTACAATGAGCAGTTCTTC
CDR3aa: CASSLEQGAPSYNEQFF

d_gene: TRBD2
abundance: once
j_gene: TRBJ2-2
v_gene: TRBV7-9
CDR3nt: TGTGCCAGCAGCGGACCACCGGGACTAGCTTCAACCGGGGAGCTGTTTTTT
CDR3aa: CASSGPPGLASTGELFF

d_gene: .
abundance: once
j_gene: TRBJ1-2
v_gene: TRBV13
CDR3nt: TGTGCCAGCAGCTTAAGGAACCGCGGGTTCAACTATGGCTACACCTTC
CDR3aa: CASSLRNRGFNYGYTF

d_gene: .
abundance: once
j_gene: TRBJ1-2
v_gene: TRBV29-1
CDR3nt: TGCAGCGTTGAAGATCTCGCGGGTGGTGGCTACACCTTC
CDR3aa: CSVEDLAGGGYTF

d_gene: .
abundance: .
j_gene: TRBJ2-1
v_gene: TRBV20-1
CDR3nt: TGCAGTGCCCCTTACAATGAGCAGTTCTTC
CDR3aa: CSAPYNEQFF

d_gene: TRBD1
abundance: .
j_gene: TRBJ2-7
v_gene: TRBV9
CDR3nt: TGTGCCAGCAGCCTGGGGACAGGGTCCTACGAGCAGTACTTC
CDR3aa: CASSLGTGSYEQYF

d_gene: .
abundance: .
j_gene: TRBJ2-1
v_gene: TRBV27
CDR3nt: TGTGCCAGCAGTTTATATATGAGGGACCCCAACGGGCAGTTCTTC
CDR3aa: CASSLYMRDPNGQFF

d_gene: .
abundance: .
j_gene: TRBJ1-1
v_gene: TRBV29-1
CDR3nt: TGCAGCGTTGAAGCAAGGGTCAGGGGCACTGAAGCTTTCTTT
CDR3aa: CSVEARVRGTEAFF

d_gene: TRBD2
abundance: once
j_gene: TRBJ2-5
v_gene: TRBV11-2
CDR3nt: TGTGCCAGCAGCTTAGGGCCTAGCGGGGACCTCGGGACCCAGTACTTC
CDR3aa: CASSLGPSGDLGTQYF

d_gene: .
abundance: few
j_gene: TRBJ2-1
v_gene: TRBV6-6
CDR3nt: TGTGCCAGCAGTTTACGGGGACTCACCTACAATGAGCAGTTCTTC
CDR3aa: CASSLRGLTYNEQFF

d_gene: .
abundance: .
j_gene: TRBJ2-2
v_gene: TRBV29-1
CDR3nt: TGCAGCGTTGACCCGGGGGCGGGAACCGGGGAGCTGTTTTTT
CDR3aa: CSVDPGAGTGELFF

d_gene: TRBD1
abundance: .
j_gene: TRBJ2-6
v_gene: TRBV5-6
CDR3nt: TGTGCCAGCAGCTTGGACACAGGGGGCATCTCTGGGGCCAACGTCCTGACTTTC
CDR3aa: CASSLDTGGISGANVLTF

d_gene: .
abundance: .
j_gene: TRBJ2-7
v_gene: TRBV30
CDR3nt: TGTGCCTGGAGTGTAGATGGACCCTACGAGCAGTACTTC
CDR3aa: CAWSVDGPYEQYF

d_gene: .
abundance: .
j_gene: TRBJ1-1
v_gene: TRBV2
CDR3nt: TGTGCCAGCAGTGAAGCGCTTCTGACTGAAGCTTTCTTT
CDR3aa: CASSEALLTEAFF

d_gene: .
abundance: many
j_gene: TRBJ2-3
v_gene: TRBV7-8
CDR3nt: TGTGCCAGCAGCTTAGGGGTGGCACTAGGAACCACAGATACGCAGTATTTT
CDR3aa: CASSLGVALGTTDTQYF

d_gene: .
abundance: .
j_gene: TRBJ1-1
v_gene: TRBV5-5
CDR3nt: TGTGCCAGCAGCCTTGGTAACACTAACACTGAAGCTTTCTTT
CDR3aa: CASSLGNTNTEAFF

d_gene: .
abundance: few
j_gene: TRBJ2-1
v_gene: TRBV5-4
CDR3nt: TGTGCCAGCAGCTTGGCAAGTTACAATGAGCAGTTCTTC
CDR3aa: CASSLASYNEQFF

d_gene: .
abundance: .
j_gene: TRBJ2-7
v_gene: TRBV19
CDR3nt: TGTGCCAGTAGCCCGCGGTACGGAACCTACGAGCAGTACTTC
CDR3aa: CASSPRYGTYEQYF

d_gene: .
abundance: few
j_gene: TRBJ2-1
v_gene: TRBV19
CDR3nt: TGTGCCAGTAGTATCTCATCCGGGGACAATGAGCAGTTCTTC
CDR3aa: CASSISSGDNEQFF

d_gene: .
abundance: .
j_gene: TRBJ1-3
v_gene: TRBV5-4
CDR3nt: TGTGCCAGCAGCCCTGGAGCAGGCAGTAACACCATATATTTT
CDR3aa: CASSPGAGSNTIYF

d_gene: TRBD1
abundance: once
j_gene: TRBJ1-2
v_gene: TRBV27
CDR3nt: TGTGCCAGCAGCGTTCAGGGGGGAGGGCTTTATGGCTACACCTTC
CDR3aa: CASSVQGGGLYGYTF

d_gene: TRBD1
abundance: .
j_gene: TRBJ1-5
v_gene: TRBV13
CDR3nt: TGTGCCAGCAGCATAGGACAGGGCAATCAGCCCCAGCATTTT
CDR3aa: CASSIGQGNQPQHF

d_gene: .
abundance: .
j_gene: TRBJ2-2
v_gene: TRBV7-7
CDR3nt: TGTGCTAGCAGCTTAGCGCGAGGGACCGGGGAGCTGTTTTTT
CDR3aa: CASSLARGTGELFF

d_gene: .
abundance: .
j_gene: TRBJ1-4
v_gene: TRBV4-1
CDR3nt: TGCGCCAGCAGCCAAGTCGGGGGCCCGTCTCTGTTTTTT
CDR3aa: CASSQVGGPSLFF

d_gene: TRBD1
abundance: .
j_gene: TRBJ1-5
v_gene: TRBV7-8
CDR3nt: TGTGCCAGCAGCCCCCGGGACAGGCTTAACAATCAGCCCCAGCATTTT
CDR3aa: CASSPRDRLNNQPQHF

d_gene: .
abundance: .
j_gene: TRBJ1-1
v_gene: TRBV29-1
CDR3nt: TGCAGCGTTGACCACGGACAGTACACTGAAGCTTTCTTT
CDR3aa: CSVDHGQYTEAFF

d_gene: .
abundance: .
j_gene: TRBJ2-7
v_gene: TRBV2
CDR3nt: TGTGCCAGCAGTGAGGCCTACGAGCAGTACTTC
CDR3aa: CASSEAYEQYF

d_gene: .
abundance: .
j_gene: TRBJ1-5
v_gene: TRBV6-4
CDR3nt: TGTGCCAGCAGTCCTGGGCGGCCCCAGCATTTT
CDR3aa: CASSPGRPQHF

d_gene: .
abundance: .
j_gene: TRBJ2-1
v_gene: TRBV27
CDR3nt: TGTGCCAGCAGTTTAGGGGGAACCTACAATGAGCAGTTCTTC
CDR3aa: CASSLGGTYNEQFF

d_gene: TRBD1
abundance: .
j_gene: TRBJ2-1
v_gene: TRBV5-5
CDR3nt: TGTGCCAGCAGCCTGGGACAGGGCTACAATGAGCAGTTCTTC
CDR3aa: CASSLGQGYNEQFF

d_gene: .
abundance: .
j_gene: TRBJ2-5
v_gene: TRBV7-9
CDR3nt: TGTGCCAGCAAGGACAGCAGGGAGACCCAGTACTTC
CDR3aa: CASKDSRETQYF

d_gene: .
abundance: .
j_gene: TRBJ1-5
v_gene: TRBV4-1
CDR3nt: TGCGCCAGCAGCCAAGAAGCAGGTAGCAATCAGCCCCAGCATTTT
CDR3aa: CASSQEAGSNQPQHF

d_gene: .
abundance: .
j_gene: TRBJ2-1
v_gene: TRBV5-6
CDR3nt: TGTGCCAGCAGCTTTGGGGCTATAGAGCAGTTCTTC
CDR3aa: CASSFGAIEQFF

d_gene: .
abundance: few
j_gene: TRBJ2-7
v_gene: TRBV9
CDR3nt: TGTGCCAGCAGCCAGTGGGACTTCCAGGAGGACGAGCAGTACTTC
CDR3aa: CASSQWDFQEDEQYF

d_gene: .
abundance: many
j_gene: TRBJ2-7
v_gene: TRBV9
CDR3nt: TGTGCCAGCAAAAGAGGGGTGATCTACGAGCAGTACTTC
CDR3aa: CASKRGVIYEQYF